This paragraph reports one TCR beta chain. These data are taken from a study of T cell changes during pregnancy in multiple sclerosis. The CDR3 consists of 14 residues. The germline V gene has CDR1 LNHDA and CDR2 SQIVND (reference sequence). V gave up 5 bases and J gave up 1 base; unmatched junction bases: 4. This table comes from immunoSEQ multiplex PCR, and its TCRdb copy is limited to in-frame clones, with some not included. The data show approximately 97,000 clones, with 90% seen just once and around 0.79% held by the top ten. The source is a female donor in good health, enrolled as a control in a pregnancy study. The gene calls are TRBV19 and TRBJ2-5; 7 bases map to TRBD1. Sequenced here: peripheral blood, sampled in the second trimester of pregnancy. The chain's CDR3 is CASSLGTAQETQYF. The CDR3 bases are TGTGCCAGTAGTCTCGGGACAGCCCAAGAGACCCAGTACTTC.